This TCR beta chain originates from a study of spatial heterogeneity in lung cancer. Study as a whole: Alpha-chain detections were consistently fewer than beta-chain detections among the sequences. Raw sequencing reads included, on average, more than 9.5 appearances of each unique TCR and UMI combination.

The time point denotes: sample taken at primary tumor resection. Extraction of whole RNA from tumor, nontumor lung or frozen PBMC preceded unsorted sequencing. Samples were obtained from approximately 72 donors, all untreated early-stage non-small cell lung cancer patients. TCR cDNA molecules each carried a unique molecular identifier. TCRdb used MiXCR to reprocess the 5' RACE reads, holding one entry per CDR3 protein. The sample includes some 6,900 distinct CDR3 sequences, about 3.9% of them seen just once. Trimming cost V 2 bases and J 1 base; bases outside gene matches: 4. Germline V gene sequence: CDR1 SEHNR, CDR2 FQNEAQ (reference sequence). The CDR3 is 16 amino acids.

The genes are TRBV7-9 and TRBJ2-3; 9 nucleotides agree with TRBD2. The specimen was normal lung tissue next to the tumor, collected at surgery. The receptor was isolated from a female donor with early-stage non-small cell lung cancer. DNA of the CDR3: TGTGCCAGCAGCTTATGGTCTAGCGGGGGCACAGATACGCAGTATTTT. It encodes CASSLWSSGGTDTQYF.